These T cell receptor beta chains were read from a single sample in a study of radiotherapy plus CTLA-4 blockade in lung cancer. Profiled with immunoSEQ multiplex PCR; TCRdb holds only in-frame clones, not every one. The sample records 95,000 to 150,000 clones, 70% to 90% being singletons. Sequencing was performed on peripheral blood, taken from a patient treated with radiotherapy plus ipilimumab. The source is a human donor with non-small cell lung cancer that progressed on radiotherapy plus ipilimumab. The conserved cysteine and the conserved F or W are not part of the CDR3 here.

ASSARTGGFDEQY	TRBV9	TRBJ2-7
AWSQFPGEQY	TRBV30	TRBJ2-7
ASSKQIVGPRYEQY	TRBV19	TRBJ2-7
ASSQGVPPTDTQY	TRBV14	TRBJ2-3
ASSLGLSTDTQY	TRBV7-9	TRBJ2-3
ASSPTPKETQY	TRBV5-1	TRBJ2-5
ASSAQTGEIGGYT	TRBV5-4	TRBJ1-2
ASWRRGETEAF	TRBV6-5	TRBJ1-1
ASSRDPEYEQY	TRBV5-4	TRBJ2-7
ASSPGQLNEKLF	TRBV5-1	TRBJ1-4
ASSSGPSRLRSYEQY	TRBV2	TRBJ2-7
ASSQTRPKNIQY	TRBV1	TRBJ2-4
ASSNSGRDYNEQF	TRBV6-6	TRBJ2-1
ASSLLPPAEAF	TRBV4-1	TRBJ1-1